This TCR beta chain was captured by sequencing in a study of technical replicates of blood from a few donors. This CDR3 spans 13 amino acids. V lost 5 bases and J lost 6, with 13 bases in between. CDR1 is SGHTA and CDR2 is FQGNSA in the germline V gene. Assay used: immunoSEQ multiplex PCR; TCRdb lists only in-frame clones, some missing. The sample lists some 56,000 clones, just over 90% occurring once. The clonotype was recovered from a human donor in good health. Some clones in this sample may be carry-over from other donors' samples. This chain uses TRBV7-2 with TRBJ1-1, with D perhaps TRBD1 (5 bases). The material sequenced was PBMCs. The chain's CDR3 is CASSQGRGAEAFF. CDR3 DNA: TGTGCCAGCAGCCAAGGGCGGGGGGCTGAAGCTTTCTTT.